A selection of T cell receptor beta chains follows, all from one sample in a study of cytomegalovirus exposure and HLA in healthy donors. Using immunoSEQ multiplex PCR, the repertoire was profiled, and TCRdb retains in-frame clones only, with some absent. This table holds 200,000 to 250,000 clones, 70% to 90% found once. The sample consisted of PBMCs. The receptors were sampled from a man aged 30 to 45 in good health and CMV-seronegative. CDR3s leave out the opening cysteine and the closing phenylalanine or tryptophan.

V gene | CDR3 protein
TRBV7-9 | ASSSGQKETQY
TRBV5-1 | ASSTGQGPSYEQY
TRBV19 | ASSNRQGLGNTIY
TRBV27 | ASSFLPILYNEQF
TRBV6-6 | ASSYGAGVGYT
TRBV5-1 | ASSPISGRYNEQF
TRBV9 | ASSARQELALNNEQF
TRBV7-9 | ASSPTGLAGKQDEQF
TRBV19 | ASWAGGSRSPLH
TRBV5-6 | ASTRDRGSLMNTEAF
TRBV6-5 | ASSFGGPLH
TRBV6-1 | ASSELGTGVNTEAF
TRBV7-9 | ASSTRGLVYGEQF
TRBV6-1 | ASSERDRNSNQPQH
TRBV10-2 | ASSDSTESTNYGYT
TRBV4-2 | ASSQGQGADYGYT
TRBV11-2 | ASSLGASGKTYEQY
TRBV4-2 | ASSQAGGDQPQH
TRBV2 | ASSDSGEVNTEAF
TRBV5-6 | ASSWGTGGTDYGYT
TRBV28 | ASHSKTYEQY
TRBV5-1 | ASSPEGQGWNYGYT
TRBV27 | ASSLRWGSGGAIPYEQY
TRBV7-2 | ASSPGLAVLRGGELF
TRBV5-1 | ASSWTAGQNTEAF
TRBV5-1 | ASSLEGQGANVLT
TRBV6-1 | ASSASTGAGNTIY
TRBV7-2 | ASSFGQGGQPQH
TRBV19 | ASSDNRQGSSEAF
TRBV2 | ASSEKVGTGDWYEQY
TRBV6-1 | ASYNRQGNQPQH
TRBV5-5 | ASSLGLYGYT
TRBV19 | ASSMGTGNQPQH
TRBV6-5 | ASSRGTGGYKKLF
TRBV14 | ASSPTGGRSPLH
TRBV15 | ATSRGRVFEWSPSSYNEQF
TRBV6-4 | ASSDSGRGLSYEQY
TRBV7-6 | ASSPRAGVSSYNEQF
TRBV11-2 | ASSLAAGPGNTIY
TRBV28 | ASSSPGTGNYEQY
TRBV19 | ATTQGTSGSYEQY
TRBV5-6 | ASRYAGTGDVTEAF